A single sample gave rise to the 8 T cell receptor beta chains below, sequenced in a study of CD8+ T cells in alopecia areata. Isolated RNA was reverse transcribed into cDNA used as the sequencing template. Sequencing was performed with immunoSEQ multiplex PCR; in TCRdb, only in-frame clones are kept and a portion is missing. The sample yields about 64,000 clones, more than 45% seen once. Documented treatment: oral pan-JAK inhibitor, 5-10 mg twice daily. Sequenced here: CD8+ T cells sorted from blood, sampled between weeks 36 and 40, from a patient treated with tofacitinib. Receptor source: a human donor with alopecia areata.

The chain couples TRBV7-9 to TRBJ2-7; D remains ambiguous. The CDR3 has 12 amino acids. The V end was cut by 0 bases, the J end by 5 bases, with 5 bases between. Germline V gene data show CDR1 as SEHNR and CDR2 as FQNEAQ (reference sequence). This CDR3 reads CASSLAWDEQYF. The CDR3 coding sequence is TGTGCCAGCAGCTTAGCGTGGGACGAGCAGTACTTC.

The genes are TRBV11-2 and TRBJ2-5, with 8 bases that match TRBD2. CDR3 length: 14 residues. The germline CDR1 and CDR2 sequences are SGHAT and FQNNGV. The V segment lost 5 bases and the J segment 2 bases; nucleotides outside the gene matches: 4. CDR3 nucleotides: TGTGCCAGCAGCGATACTAGCGGACAAGAGACCCAGTACTTC. It yields the protein CASSDTSGQETQYF. The full variable domain, in which reference TRBV11-2 and TRBJ2-5 provide the parts outside the CDR3, is EAGVAQSPRYKIIEKRQSVAFWCNPISGHATLYWYQQILGQGPKLLIQFQNNGVVDDSQLPKDRFSAERLKGVDSTLKIQPAKLEDSAVYLCASSDTSGQETQYFGPGTRLLVL.

The chain carries TRBV19 and TRBJ2-7; 9 nucleotides agree with TRBD1. The germline CDR1 and CDR2 sequences are LNHDA and SQIVND (reference sequence). J lost 6 bases, V lost 5 bases, and 8 bases had no gene match. The CDR3 runs to 14 residues. The DNA for the CDR3 is TGTGCCAGTAGTTACTACCGGACAGGGGTCGAGCAGTACTTC. Encoded protein: CASSYYRTGVEQYF.

V gene TRBV9 combines with J gene TRBJ2-1; D not resolved. Germline assignment: CDR1 SGDLS and CDR2 YYNGEE. This CDR3 comprises 15 residues. V was trimmed by 0 bases and J by 0 bases, leaving 7 bases between them. The CDR3 is CASSVVGSSYNEQFF. CDR3 in DNA: TGTGCCAGCAGCGTAGTCGGAAGCTCCTACAATGAGCAGTTCTTC. Drawing the rest from reference TRBV9 and TRBJ2-1, the complete variable domain is DSGVTQTPKHLITATGQRVTLRCSPRSGDLSVYWYQQSLDQGLQFLIQYYNGEERAKGNILERFSAQQFPDLHSELNLSSLELGDSALYFCASSVVGSSYNEQFFGPGTRLTVL.

Details on this clone: At one end, the junction sequence differs from germline, possibly due to a read error. V usage is TRBV6-6 and J usage is TRBJ2-7; D gene ambiguous. The CDR3 length is 8 residues. Germline V CDR1 and CDR2: MNHNY, SVGAGI (reference sequence). CDR3 in amino acids: CTLNEQYF. The CDR3 DNA is TGCACTCTTAACGAGCAGTACTTC.

Only a few counts were recorded for this clone. V gene TRBV30 combines with J gene TRBJ2-3; 7 bases agree with TRBD2. There are 14 residues in the CDR3. J lost 4 bases, V lost 2 bases, and 6 bases had no gene match. CDR1 GTSNPN and CDR2 SVGIG come from the germline V gene (reference sequence). The CDR3 here is CAWSPPGRADTQYF. CDR3 coding DNA: TGTGCCTGGAGTCCTCCAGGGAGGGCAGATACGCAGTATTTT.

This clone was detected only a few times. V is TRBV6-5 and J is TRBJ2-7; TRBD1 matches 7 bases. Germline V lookup: CDR1 MNHEY, CDR2 SVGAGI. After removal of 4 bases from V and 0 bases from J, the junction contained 6 bases not matched to a gene. The CDR3 spans 15 residues. The CDR3 protein is CASSSPRDSSYEQYF. The CDR3 DNA reads TGTGCCAGCAGTTCCCCCCGGGACAGCTCCTACGAGCAGTACTTC.

The chain has TRBV28 and TRBJ1-4, with D unclear. CDR1 and CDR2 from the germline V gene are MDHEN and SYDVKM. V lost 6 bases to trimming and J lost 8 bases, with 16 bases between them. The CDR3 consists of 14 residues. The CDR3 here is CASSATGPDEKLFF. CDR3 in DNA: TGTGCCAGCAGCGCTACCGGCCCGGACGAAAAACTGTTTTTT.